The present TCR beta chain was sequenced within a study of regulatory T cells in long-lasting Graves disease. As for the study in general: It was over 5 years of antithyroid drugs, with positive TSH receptor antibodies, that meant persistent Graves' disease. Study conclusions and caveats: Persistent disease favored TRBV28, TRBJ1-2 and TRBJ2-5.

Time point: persistent/refractory GD, antithyroid drugs over 5 years with positive TRAb. RNA extracted from PBMCs served as the sequencing template. The authors diagnosed Graves' disease using American Thyroid Association guidelines. The TCR beta library used iRepertoire HTBI primers with Arm-PCR amplification of CDR3. MiXCR was run by TCRdb on the multiplex PCR reads, yielding one entry per CDR3 protein. The sample holds roughly 450,000 distinct CDR3 sequences, roughly a quarter seen once. With respect to this clonotype: Its matching antigen is unknown.

CDR1 and CDR2 (germline): SGHRS, YFSETQ. The CDR3 has 14 amino acids. Trimming took 4 bases from V and 4 from J; bases not matched to a gene: 6. The receptor was isolated from a female donor with Graves disease. J is TRBJ1-1 and V is TRBV5-1, with 8 bases aligning to TRBD1. Source: peripheral blood mononuclear cells (PBMCs), taken when the disease was refractory, from a patient treated with antithyroid drugs. CDR3 DNA: TGCGCCAGCAGCCGATCAGGGGGCGCCACTGAAGCTTTCTTT. This encodes CASSRSGGATEAFF.